The table lists the clone carrying this T cell receptor beta chain with a few counts. As handled by the study authors: Sampled TCR counts reached a median of approximately 100,000 per sample, with values ranging from roughly 20,000 to 750,000. MiXCR was run by TCRdb on the RACE reads, yielding one entry per CDR3 protein. What appears here as the V and J calls and clone size reflects TCRdb's work, not the paper's. The sample includes some 52,000 distinct CDR3 sequences, approximately 10% of them seen just once. The time point was: patch test 1, 2 weeks after DPC sensitization. The treatment: therapeutic diphenylcyclopropenone sensitization with weekly scalp DPC. The template was total RNA from unfractionated whole blood. The data were obtained in a study of human T cells and chemical hapten exposure. About the study: Patients' scalps got diphenylcyclopropenone weekly throughout the approximately 24-week study.

CDR1 is MNHEY, CDR2 SVGAGI, per germline. The junction had 4 bases not matched to a gene; V was cut back by 6 bases and J by 5 bases. The CDR3 has 14 residues. The sample in question was whole blood, obtained in connection with sensitization to the hapten diphenylcyclopropenone (DPC). The V and J genes are TRBV6-5 and TRBJ1-6; 7 bases are shared with TRBD1. The TCR was taken from a middle-aged woman with alopecia areata. Some clones in this sample may be carry-over from other donors' samples. CDR3 residues: CASRPGQNNSPLHF. CDR3 DNA: TGTGCCAGCAGACCGGGACAGAATAATTCACCCCTCCACTTT.